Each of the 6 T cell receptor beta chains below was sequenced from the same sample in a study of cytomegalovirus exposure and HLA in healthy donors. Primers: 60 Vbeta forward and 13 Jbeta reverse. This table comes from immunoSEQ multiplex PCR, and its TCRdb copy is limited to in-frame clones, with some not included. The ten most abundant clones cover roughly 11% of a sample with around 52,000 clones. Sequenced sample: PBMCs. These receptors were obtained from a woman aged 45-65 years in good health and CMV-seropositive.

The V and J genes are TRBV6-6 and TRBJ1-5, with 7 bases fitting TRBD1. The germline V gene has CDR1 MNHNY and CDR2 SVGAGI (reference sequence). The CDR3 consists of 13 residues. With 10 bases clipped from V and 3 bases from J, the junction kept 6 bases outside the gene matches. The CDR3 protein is CATRQGLNQPQHF. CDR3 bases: TGTGCCACTAGACAGGGCCTCAATCAGCCCCAGCATTTT.

In nucleotides, the CDR3 is TGTGCCAGCAGTGAGCTCGGAGAGACCCAGTACTTC. Amino acid sequence: CASSELGETQYF. The rearrangement joins TRBV2 to TRBJ2-5; D remains ambiguous. CDR1 and CDR2 from the germline V gene are SNHLY and FYNNEI. The CDR3 totals 12 residues. V lost 3 bases to trimming and J lost 4 bases, with 6 bases between them.

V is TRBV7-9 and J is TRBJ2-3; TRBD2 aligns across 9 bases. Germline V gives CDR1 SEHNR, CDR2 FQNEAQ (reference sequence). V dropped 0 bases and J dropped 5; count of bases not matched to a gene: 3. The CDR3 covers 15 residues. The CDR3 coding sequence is TGTGCCAGCAGCTTAGCTAGCGGGGGAGAAGATACGCAGTATTTT. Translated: CASSLASGGEDTQYF.

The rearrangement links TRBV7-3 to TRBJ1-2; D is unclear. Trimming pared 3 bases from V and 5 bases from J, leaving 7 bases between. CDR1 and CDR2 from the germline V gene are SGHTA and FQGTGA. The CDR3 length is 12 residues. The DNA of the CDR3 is TGTGCCAGCAGCTTCGGGGTTTATGGCTACACCTTC. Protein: CASSFGVYGYTF.

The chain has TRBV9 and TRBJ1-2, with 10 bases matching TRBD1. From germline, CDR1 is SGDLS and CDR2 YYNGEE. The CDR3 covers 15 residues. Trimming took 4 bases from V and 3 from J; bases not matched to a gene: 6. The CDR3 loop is CASSPRDRGDYGYTF. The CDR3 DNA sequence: TGTGCCAGCAGCCCCCGGGACAGGGGAGACTATGGCTACACCTTC.

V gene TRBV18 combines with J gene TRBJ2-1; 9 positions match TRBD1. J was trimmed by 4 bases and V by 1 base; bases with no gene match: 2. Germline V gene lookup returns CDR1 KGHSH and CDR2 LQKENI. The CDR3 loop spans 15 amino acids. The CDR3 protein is CASSPRTGEYNEQFF. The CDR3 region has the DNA TGTGCCAGCTCACCACGGACAGGGGAGTACAATGAGCAGTTCTTC.